Listed below are T cell receptor beta chains from one sample, sequenced in a study of shared clonotypes between healthy human individuals. The repertoire was sequenced with immunoSEQ multiplex PCR; TCRdb's copy has only in-frame clones and lacks some. In the table there are around 99,000 clones, 68% of which are singletons. Sequencing was done on a sample of memory CD8+ T cells sorted from blood. The source is a man aged 30-40 years in good health. Each CDR3 is given with its conserved first and last residue. A D gene is named only where the DNA matches it firmly. Size tells how often a clone was seen (once, few, many) or the class of an expanded clone, and some rows leave it out.

TRBD2 | - | TRBJ2-3 | TRBV11-2 | TGTGCCAGCAGCTTCTGGACTAGCGGTGACACAGATACGCAGTATTTT | CASSFWTSGDTDTQYF
TRBD2 | - | TRBJ2-1 | TRBV7-2 | TGTGCCAGCAGCTCCCAGCCGGGGGGAAGGGAGCAGTTCTTC | CASSSQPGGREQFF
TRBD2 | - | TRBJ2-3 | TRBV28 | TGTGCCAGCAGTCTTGGAGTCCTTCTAGCGGGAGGACCAGATACGCAGTATTTT | CASSLGVLLAGGPDTQYF
- | - | TRBJ2-7 | TRBV27 | TGTGCCAGCGGGGCCATGGCCTACGAGCAGTACTTC | CASGAMAYEQYF
- | - | TRBJ1-1 | TRBV27 | TGTGCCAGCAGTGGGCCAGGGGTGGTTACTGAAGCTTTCTTT | CASSGPGVVTEAFF
- | many | TRBJ2-1 | TRBV25-1 | TGTGCCAGCAGCCCCGGGACCCCGAGGGATGAGCAGTTCTTC | CASSPGTPRDEQFF
- | - | TRBJ2-1 | TRBV5-1 | TGCGCCAGCAGCTTGGTTGGGAGGACAAGTGGAAATGAGCAGTTCTTC | CASSLVGRTSGNEQFF
TRBD2 | - | TRBJ2-7 | TRBV11-2 | TGTGCCAGCAGCTTACTATCGGGAGGGCTCTCCTACGAGCAGTACTTC | CASSLLSGGLSYEQYF
- | - | TRBJ2-3 | TRBV7-2 | TGTGCCAGCAGCTTAGCGACTAGACTGGGGGATACGCAGTATTTT | CASSLATRLGDTQYF
TRBD2 | - | TRBJ2-1 | TRBV2 | TGTGCCAGCAATGGAGCGGGAAACTCCTACAATGAGCAGTTCTTC | CASNGAGNSYNEQFF
- | few | TRBJ2-6 | TRBV5-1 | TGCGCCAGCAGCTTGCAGGGTCGTGGGGCCAACGTCCTGACTTTC | CASSLQGRGANVLTF
TRBD2 | few | TRBJ2-5 | TRBV15 | TGTGCCACCAGCGACCCCTTGGAGCGGGAGGGCCGAGAGACCCAGTACTTC | CATSDPLEREGRETQYF
- | - | TRBJ2-7 | TRBV4-1 | TGCGCCAGCAGCCAAGAAGCCCGCGTGGCAGACGAGCAGTACTTC | CASSQEARVADEQYF
- | - | TRBJ2-1 | TRBV28 | TGTGCCAGCAGTTCTTCAACAGCAAGCAATGAGCAGTTCTTC | CASSSSTASNEQFF
- | - | TRBJ1-3 | TRBV4-1 | TGCGCCAGCAGCCCAGAAAGCTCAAACACCATATATTTT | CASSPESSNTIYF
- | few | TRBJ2-7 | TRBV21-1 | TGTGCCAGCAGCAGCCGGGACTCTGATTCCTACGAGCAGTACTTC | CASSSRDSDSYEQYF
- | - | TRBJ2-7 | TRBV15 | TGTGCCACCAGCAGTGCCCTTGGCTCCTACGAGCAGTACTTC | CATSSALGSYEQYF
- | - | TRBJ2-7 | TRBV9 | TGTGCCAGCAGCGTCTTCGGGAGTCGGTACGAGCAGTACTTC | CASSVFGSRYEQYF
- | - | TRBJ2-5 | TRBV2 | TGTGCCAGCAGTGAGCTGCCCGGGGGAGAGACCCAGTACTTC | CASSELPGGETQYF
TRBD2 | - | TRBJ2-7 | TRBV7-8 | TGTGCCAGCAGCTTAGCGACTAGCGGGAGTGGGTACGAGCAGTACTTC | CASSLATSGSGYEQYF
- | - | TRBJ2-3 | TRBV7-2 | TGTGCCAGCAGCTCCTGGACAGCGACAGATACGCAGTATTTT | CASSSWTATDTQYF
- | - | TRBJ2-6 | TRBV7-3 | TGTGCCAGCAGCCACCCCCTGGAGGGAACCTCTGGGGCCAACGTCCTGACTTTC | CASSHPLEGTSGANVLTF
- | - | TRBJ2-7 | TRBV7-2 | TGTGCCAGCAGACTTATCTTTAACGGAGACTACGAGCAGTACTTC | CASRLIFNGDYEQYF
- | few | TRBJ2-7 | TRBV28 | TGTGCCAGCAGTTTACTTTACGAGCAGTACTTC | CASSLLYEQYF
- | - | TRBJ2-2 | TRBV5-1 | TGCGCCAGCCCCTTTTGCGGGTCGGGTGGTGGGTTTCCCACCGGGGAGCTGTTTTTT | CASPFCGSGGGFPTGELFF
TRBD2 | - | TRBJ2-1 | TRBV6-4 | TGTGCCAGCAGCCAGGGCGGGGGGGGCTACAATGAGCAGTTCTTC | CASSQGGGGYNEQFF
- | many | TRBJ2-2 | TRBV28 | TGTGCCAGCAGCCCCACCCCAGGGCGAAATTACCCTAACACCGGGGAGCTGTTTTTT | CASSPTPGRNYPNTGELFF
- | few | TRBJ2-7 | TRBV28 | TGTGCCACCCAACCCGGGGTTTCCTACGAGCAGTACTTC | CATQPGVSYEQYF
TRBD2 | - | TRBJ2-1 | TRBV15 | TGTGCCACCAGCCCAACTCGGGCGGGAGGGTACAATGAGCAGTTCTTC | CATSPTRAGGYNEQFF
- | - | TRBJ2-1 | TRBV5-8 | TGTGCCAGCAGCTTGGTTGGGACCGTCAACAATGAGCAGTTCTTC | CASSLVGTVNNEQFF
- | few | TRBJ1-5 | TRBV15 | TGTGCCACCAGCAGGGGCCGCGTCAATCAGCCCCAGCATTTT | CATSRGRVNQPQHF
- | few | TRBJ2-1 | TRBV5-1 | TGCGCCAGCAGCTTGGCGGGGGCCAGCTCCTACAATGAGCAGTTCTTC | CASSLAGASSYNEQFF
TRBD1 | - | TRBJ2-1 | TRBV7-3 | TGTGCCAGCAACACAGGGGGCAATGAGCAGTTCTTC | CASNTGGNEQFF
- | - | TRBJ1-4 | TRBV15 | TGTGCCACCAGCGGGCCAACCTTGGGACGCTATCAGGATGAAAAACTGTTTTTT | CATSGPTLGRYQDEKLFF
- | - | TRBJ1-1 | TRBV5-5 | TGTGCCAGCAGCTTGACTATCGGCCAAACTGAAGCTTTCTTT | CASSLTIGQTEAFF
- | - | TRBJ2-2 | TRBV4-2 | TGTGCCAGCAGCCGGCACAGGGAGGGTACCGGGGAGCTGTTTTTT | CASSRHREGTGELFF
TRBD2 | - | TRBJ2-7 | TRBV6-5 | TGTGCCAGCAGTACAACTAGCGCCTACGAGCAGTACTTC | CASSTTSAYEQYF
- | - | TRBJ2-5 | TRBV9 | TGTGCCAGCAGCGTAGCTCTGGTGGCGGGGACCCAGTACTTC | CASSVALVAGTQYF
- | - | TRBJ2-7 | TRBV5-5 | TGTGCCAGCAGCCCGGCGGAGGAAAGCTCCTACGAGCAGTACTTC | CASSPAEESSYEQYF
TRBD2 | - | TRBJ2-1 | TRBV18 | TGTGCCAGCTCAGCCGGGACTAGCGGCTCCTACAATGAGCAGTTCTTC | CASSAGTSGSYNEQFF
- | - | TRBJ1-1 | TRBV27 | TGTGCCAGCAGTTTCCGCGGAGGTTCGGGCGGGGACACTGAAGCTTTCTTT | CASSFRGGSGGDTEAFF
- | - | TRBJ2-3 | TRBV19 | TGTGCCAGTAGTATCGGCACGCTCCTCACAGATACGCAGTATTTT | CASSIGTLLTDTQYF
- | - | TRBJ1-3 | TRBV6-1 | TGTGCCAGCTCCTCCGGACAGGGAAACACCATATATTTT | CASSSGQGNTIYF
- | - | TRBJ2-5 | TRBV14 | TGTGCCAGCAGCCAAGTACTAGAAGAGACCCAGTACTTC | CASSQVLEETQYF
- | - | TRBJ1-3 | TRBV6-5 | TGTGCCAGCATTCGAGGAAACACCATATATTTT | CASIRGNTIYF
- | few | TRBJ2-1 | TRBV6-5 | TGTGCCAGCAGTTACTCGAATCTGGAGGTTATGAATGAGCAGTTCTTC | CASSYSNLEVMNEQFF
TRBD2 | - | TRBJ2-7 | TRBV18 | TGTGCCAGCTCACAAACACTAGCGGGAGAGCAGTACTTC | CASSQTLAGEQYF
TRBD2 | - | TRBJ2-3 | TRBV7-6 | TGTGCCAGCAGCTTACCCCCACGGGGGCGGGCTAGCGGGATTAGGTCAGATACGCAGTATTTT | CASSLPPRGRASGIRSDTQYF
- | few | TRBJ2-1 | TRBV6-5 | TGTGCCAGCAGTTACGGACGGACTATAACTCGCGATGAGCAGTTCTTC | CASSYGRTITRDEQFF
TRBD1 | - | TRBJ1-5 | TRBV5-1 | TGCGCCAGCAGCCTGGGGGACGGGACAGGGGATCAGCCCCAGCATTTT | CASSLGDGTGDQPQHF
- | few | TRBJ2-6 | TRBV9 | TGTGCCAGCAGCGCCCTCCCCTTCCGGGAATCTGGGGCCAACGTCCTGACTTTC | CASSALPFRESGANVLTF